The text below deals with one TCR beta chain. The data stem from a study of identical twins. V was trimmed by 7 bases and J by 1 base, leaving 13 bases between them. CDR1 and CDR2 (germline): ENHRY, SYGVKD. The CDR3 totals 14 residues. In TCRdb, the 5' RACE reads were re-called with MiXCR into one record per CDR3 protein. In the table there are about 530,000 distinct CDR3 sequences, around 15% of which are singletons. The same data also went into a second study, on yellow fever vaccine responses in identical twins.

Sequencing was done on a sample of CD4+ T cells sorted from blood. The clonotype comes from a woman between 18 and 29 years old in good health. This chain connects TRBV10-3 to TRBJ1-1; D unresolved. The CDR3 DNA follows: TGTGCCATCATCCAGGAGGGCCGGAACACTGAAGCTTTCTTT. Its translation is CAIIQEGRNTEAFF.